The subject of this entry is one TCR beta chain. The antigen is unknown. TCRdb's table, derived via immunoSEQ multiplex PCR, lists solely in-frame clones and lacks some. This repertoire shows 200,000 to 250,000 clones, roughly 80% found once; its top ten account for roughly 6%. These data come from a study of cytomegalovirus exposure and HLA in healthy donors. About the study: The use of the same platform for the approximately 130 validation repertoires and the roughly 700 first-cohort repertoires was reported by a later analysis.

CDR3 size: 13 residues. Germline-derived CDR1 and CDR2 are MNHEY and SMNVEV (reference sequence). Trimming pared 4 bases from V and 2 bases from J, leaving 6 bases between. A 120-subject validation cohort, separate from the approximately 700-subject first cohort, supplied the donors. Study findings and constraints: The authors listed 164 TCR beta chains as cytomegalovirus-associated. Later, an analysis found that TCR clusters from the first cohort tended to co-occur in the roughly 120 validation repertoires.

The source of this sequence is a woman aged 18-30 years in good health and CMV-seronegative. Sequencing input: PBMCs. The V and J genes are TRBV27 and TRBJ1-3; possibly TRBD1 for D (5 bases). The CDR3 loop is CASSSGAGNTIYF. The DNA for the CDR3 is TGTGCCAGCAGTTCGGGGGCTGGAAACACCATATATTTT.